This T cell receptor (beta chain) was captured in a study of early T cells in non-severe SARS-CoV-2 infection (dated by TCRdb to about 2021). About the investigation overall: Bulk RNA from unsorted whole blood was used for TCR sequencing, so alpha and beta chains could not be paired.

To prepare the library, 5' RACE was applied. For sequencing, a NextSeq 500 was employed. The TCR library protocol attached unique molecular identifiers to individual cDNA molecules to correct for sequencing error and PCR bias. Both TCR alpha and beta chains were sequenced, and tight co-correlation was observed between alpha and beta sequence abundances in each sample. The authors processed their data as follows. Decombinator V4 was used to annotate TCR sequences for V gene, J gene and CDR3. TCRs were defined as expanded if a significant change between any two time points was detected under a Poisson model with p below 0.0001. TCR abundances were normalised to the total number of TCRs sequenced per sample and expressed as counts per million. MAIT TCRs were defined by TRAV1-2 paired with TRAJ12, TRAJ20 or TRAJ33, and iNKT TCRs by TRAV10 paired with TRAJ18. VDJdb, accessed on 1 November 2021, was searched for TCRs annotated for CMV, EBV and SARS-CoV-2, and TCRs annotated for more than one antigen were excluded. TCRdb cleaned the public reads at Q25 with fastp, built clones with MiXCR and kept in-frame beta chains. Rows with a matching CDR3 protein are joined into one entry that keeps the most common DNA and genes. TCRdb's processing, not the authors' own work, is the source of the V and J calls. The sample records about 110,000 distinct CDR3 sequences, around 12% of which are singletons. The biggest ten clones account for around 4.1% of the sample.

Set within a cohort of healthcare workers in London, UK, this nested case-control study involved weekly PCR testing of nasopharyngeal swabs along with blood sampling. Between 23 and 31 March 2020, the week of the UK lockdown, healthcare workers were enrolled and then followed up weekly for as long as 16 weeks. Broad study findings and their caveats: VDJdb matching was skewed toward anti-spike CD8 responses, so virus-specific expansions were likely underestimated and private and CD4 specificities were missed.

The CDR1 and CDR2 encoded by the germline V gene are MNHEY and SVGAGI. Deletion took 6 bases off V and 6 bases off J, with a span of 12 bases between the germline ends. Its CDR3 holds 14 amino acids, cysteine through phenylalanine. Left in the record is the CDR3 DNA by itself, 42 bases read in frame from the first base. On this clonotype: Its binding antigen is unknown. The input lacks base qualities; no much larger clone sits a single base away.

The sequence derives from an adult who was a healthcare worker with PCR-confirmed SARS-CoV-2 infection or an uninfected control (not recorded which). The specimen was whole blood, collected at baseline. The chain employs TRBV6-5 and TRBJ1-6; the D region possibly corresponds to TRBD1 (5 bases align). This receptor carries the CDR3 CASRMGQVNSPLHF. In nucleotides, the sequence is TGTGCCAGCAGAATGGGGCAGGTTAATTCACCCCTCCACTTT.